This is a list of T cell receptor beta chains from one sample in a study of cytomegalovirus exposure and HLA in healthy donors. The table came from immunoSEQ multiplex PCR; TCRdb's copy has only in-frame clones and leaves some out. The table lists about 240,000 clones, around 86% of them singletons, with less than 1.5% in the top ten. Sequencing input: PBMCs. These receptors all come from a woman aged 30 to 39 in good health and CMV-seropositive. CDR3s include the opening cysteine and the closing phenylalanine or tryptophan. The D gene is left open where the match is weak. A clone size is listed for some rows: how often the clone was seen (once, few, many), or a class if it is expanded.

len	abundance	j_gene	v_gene	d_gene	CDR3nt	CDR3aa
13	once	TRBJ1-2	TRBV5-4	-	TGTGCCAGCACCAATCCAGACTTCTATGGCTACACCTTC	CASTNPDFYGYTF
13	-	TRBJ2-7	TRBV19	-	TGTGCCAGTAGTCCAGAGGGCACCTACGAGCAGTACTTC	CASSPEGTYEQYF
18	-	TRBJ2-2	TRBV5-1	TRBD2	TGCGCCAGCAGCTTGAGTCCCTTAGCGGGAGGAGACACCGGGGAGCTGTTTTTT	CASSLSPLAGGDTGELFF
16	-	TRBJ1-5	TRBV9	-	TGTGCCAGCAGCGTAAGCGGGGGGGCAGGGACTCAGCCCCAGCATTTT	CASSVSGGAGTQPQHF
15	-	TRBJ2-1	TRBV9	-	TGTGCCAGCAGCCTGGGGGGACTGCTCTACAATGAGCAGTTCTTC	CASSLGGLLYNEQFF
13	-	TRBJ2-4	TRBV27	-	TGTGCCAGCAGGAGTTTGGAAGGGGTCATTCAGTACTTC	CASRSLEGVIQYF
15	-	TRBJ2-1	TRBV5-1	-	TGCGCCAGCAGCTTGATTAGCGCTCAATACAATGAGCAGTTCTTC	CASSLISAQYNEQFF
14	-	TRBJ2-3	TRBV7-9	TRBD2	TGTGCCAGCAGCTTAAGACTAGCGGGAGGGCCAAAGTATTTT	CASSLRLAGGPKYF
13	-	TRBJ1-2	TRBV5-4	-	TGTGCCAGCAGCTCGGGAGCACGGTATGGCTACACCTTC	CASSSGARYGYTF
15	-	TRBJ2-2	TRBV7-6	-	TGTGCCAGCAGCTTAGCTTTGGGGGCTACCGGGGAGCTGTTTTTT	CASSLALGATGELFF
14	medium-sized	TRBJ1-5	TRBV6-6	TRBD1	TGTGCCAGCAGTCACGGACAGGGCGGGCAGCCCCAGCATTTT	CASSHGQGGQPQHF
18	-	TRBJ1-3	TRBV10-3	-	TGTGCCATCAGTGCCGCGGGATCCAAGTCCTTTAGCGGAAACACCATATATTTT	CAISAAGSKSFSGNTIYF
14	-	TRBJ1-4	TRBV9	-	TGTGCCAGCAGCGTGGGGGGGAGTGGGGAAAAACTGTTTTTT	CASSVGGSGEKLFF
16	-	TRBJ2-1	TRBV4-1	TRBD2	TGCGCCAGCAGCCAAGTAGGGACTAGCGGAATCAATGAGCAGTTCTTC	CASSQVGTSGINEQFF
14	-	TRBJ2-7	TRBV5-6	TRBD1	TGTGCCAGCAGCTTGGGGACAGGAGCCTACGAGCAGTACTTC	CASSLGTGAYEQYF
13	-	TRBJ2-7	TRBV28	-	TGTGCCAGCAGTTTACCCTCCCGCTACGAGCAGTACTTC	CASSLPSRYEQYF
17	-	TRBJ1-4	TRBV29-1	-	TGCAGCGTTGAACCTTTAGACAGCCACTCAACTAATGAAAAACTGTTTTTT	CSVEPLDSHSTNEKLFF
14	-	TRBJ2-3	TRBV6-5	-	TGTGCCAGCAGTTACTCGGGTACAGTAGATACGCAGTATTTT	CASSYSGTVDTQYF
14	-	TRBJ1-2	TRBV2	-	TGTGCCAGCAGTGAAGCGCAAGCGGGGTATGGCTACACCTTC	CASSEAQAGYGYTF
13	-	TRBJ1-1	TRBV5-1	TRBD1	TGCGCCAGCAAATTAACAGGGGATACTGAAGCTTTCTTT	CASKLTGDTEAFF
17	-	TRBJ2-4	TRBV4-1	TRBD1	TGCGCCAGCAGCCAAGCAGCTTTACAAGGACAGGGGGTTATGCAGTACTTC	CASSQAALQGQGVMQYF
17	-	TRBJ2-5	TRBV4-2	TRBD2	TGTGCCAGCAGCCAAGGGCAACTAGCGGGACGAGGGGAGACCCAGTACTTC	CASSQGQLAGRGETQYF
14	-	TRBJ1-2	TRBV30	-	TGTGCCTGCCCAAACGAACAGTTATACTATGGCTACACCTTC	CACPNEQLYYGYTF
15	-	TRBJ2-5	TRBV6-5	TRBD1	TGTGCCAGCAGTTATGAGACAGGGGGAGGAGAGACCCAGTACTTC	CASSYETGGGETQYF
14	-	TRBJ1-2	TRBV5-1	-	TGCGCCAGCAGCTCGACAGGAGGATTCTATGGCTACACCTTC	CASSSTGGFYGYTF
14	-	TRBJ2-2	TRBV6-1	TRBD1	TGTGCCAGCATGACAGGGCCTGGCACCGGGGAGCTGTTTTTT	CASMTGPGTGELFF
15	-	TRBJ2-5	TRBV18	-	TGTGCCAGCTCACCACCATCAGGGGCCGGAGAGACCCAGTACTTC	CASSPPSGAGETQYF
15	-	TRBJ1-1	TRBV6-1	TRBD1	TGTGCCAGCAGTGTAACAGGGGTGGTGTTCACTGAAGCTTTCTTT	CASSVTGVVFTEAFF
11	once	TRBJ1-2	TRBV30	-	TGTGCCCGCCGACGGGAATATGGCTACACCTTC	CARRREYGYTF
15	-	TRBJ1-5	TRBV4-1	-	TGCGCCAGCAGCCAAGTATTAACAGGTAGTCAGCCCCAGCATTTT	CASSQVLTGSQPQHF
19	-	TRBJ1-2	TRBV4-1	-	TGCGCCAGCAGCCAAGATCTCGGGGGATATACAGGACCTAACTATGGCTACACCTTC	CASSQDLGGYTGPNYGYTF
12	-	TRBJ1-1	TRBV6-5	-	TGTGCCAGCAGTTCGCCCGGCGGTGAAGCTTTCTTT	CASSSPGGEAFF
13	once	TRBJ2-7	TRBV11-2	-	TGTGCCAGCAGGAGGGACACCCCCTACGAGCAGTACTTC	CASRRDTPYEQYF
13	-	TRBJ2-7	TRBV6-1	-	TGTGCCAGCAGTGACCTAGCCTCCTACGAGCAGTACTTC	CASSDLASYEQYF
15	-	TRBJ2-7	TRBV28	TRBD1	TGTGCCAGCAGCCCGGGACAGGGGTTCTCCTACGAGCAGTACTTC	CASSPGQGFSYEQYF
16	-	TRBJ2-3	TRBV14	-	TGTGCCAGCAGCCAGGTCTTCAGTGCTAGCACAGATACGCAGTATTTT	CASSQVFSASTDTQYF
14	-	TRBJ1-2	TRBV6-5	-	TGTGCCAGCAGTTACGCAGGGCTGAACTATGGCTACACCTTC	CASSYAGLNYGYTF
14	once	TRBJ2-7	TRBV9	TRBD1	TGTGCCAGCAGCGTTCGGGACAGGGATTACGAGCAGTACTTC	CASSVRDRDYEQYF
16	-	TRBJ2-1	TRBV4-1	TRBD1	TGCGCCAGCAGCCTCGAACCGGGACAGTCCTACAATGAGCAGTTCTTC	CASSLEPGQSYNEQFF
14	-	TRBJ2-7	TRBV7-3	-	TGTGCCAGCAGCTTACGACTCACCGCCTACGAGCAGTACTTC	CASSLRLTAYEQYF
16	-	TRBJ1-2	TRBV7-2	TRBD1	TGTGCCAGCAGCTTCCTAGAGAGGGACAGGAACTATGGCTACACCTTC	CASSFLERDRNYGYTF
15	-	TRBJ2-7	TRBV27	-	TGTGCCAGCAGTTTATCGCACAGTTCCTCCTACGAGCAGTACTTC	CASSLSHSSSYEQYF
14	-	TRBJ2-2	TRBV5-1	-	TGCGCCAGCAGCTACGGGGACTACACCGGGGAGCTGTTTTTT	CASSYGDYTGELFF
13	-	TRBJ2-1	TRBV10-2	TRBD1	TGCGCCATACGGACAGGGATCCTCAATGAGCAGTTCTTC	CAIRTGILNEQFF
13	-	TRBJ2-7	TRBV6-1	-	TGTGCCAGCCGTCGCCCAGGGGACTACGAGCAGTACTTC	CASRRPGDYEQYF
15	-	TRBJ2-7	TRBV18	TRBD1	TGTGCCAGCTCACCCTCGACAGGGGAATTGAGCGAGCAGTACTTC	CASSPSTGELSEQYF
13	-	TRBJ2-7	TRBV7-2	-	TGTGCCAGCAGCCCTGGAGGAACCTACGAGCAGTACTTC	CASSPGGTYEQYF
14	-	TRBJ1-1	TRBV6-1	-	TGTGCCAGCATCCGACAGGCGATGAACACTGAAGCTTTCTTT	CASIRQAMNTEAFF
13	-	TRBJ1-4	TRBV11-2	TRBD1	TGTGCCAGCAGCTTGGCCGGGACAGATAAACTGTTTTTT	CASSLAGTDKLFF
14	-	TRBJ2-1	TRBV6-1	-	TGTGCCAGCAGTGAAACGAGGACCTACAATGAGCAGTTCTTC	CASSETRTYNEQFF
14	-	TRBJ2-7	TRBV13	TRBD1	TGTGCCAGCAGCCCCCGACAGGGATTCCACGAGCAGTACTTC	CASSPRQGFHEQYF
17	-	TRBJ2-7	TRBV27	TRBD2	TGTGCCAGCAGTTTATACCCCCTTACTAGCGGAGGTTACGAGCAGTACTTC	CASSLYPLTSGGYEQYF
15	-	TRBJ1-1	TRBV6-1	-	TGTGCCGGCCTGGACATAGGGGTCCCGAACACTGAAGCTTTCTTT	CAGLDIGVPNTEAFF